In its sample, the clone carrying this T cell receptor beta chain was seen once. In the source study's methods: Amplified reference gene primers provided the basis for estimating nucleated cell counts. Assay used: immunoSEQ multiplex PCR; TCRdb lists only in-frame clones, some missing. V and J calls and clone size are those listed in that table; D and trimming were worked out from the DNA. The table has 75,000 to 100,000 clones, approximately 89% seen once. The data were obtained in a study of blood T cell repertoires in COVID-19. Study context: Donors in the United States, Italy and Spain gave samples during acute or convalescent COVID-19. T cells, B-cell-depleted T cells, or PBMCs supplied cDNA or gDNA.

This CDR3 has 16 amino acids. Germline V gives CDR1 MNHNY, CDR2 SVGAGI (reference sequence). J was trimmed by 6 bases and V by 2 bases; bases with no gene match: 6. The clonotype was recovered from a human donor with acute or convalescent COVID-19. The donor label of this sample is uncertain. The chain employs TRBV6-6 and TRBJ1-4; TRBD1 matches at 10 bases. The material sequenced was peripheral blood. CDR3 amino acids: CASSYTPGTGDEKLFF. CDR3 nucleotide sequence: TGTGCCAGCAGTTACACCCCCGGGACAGGGGATGAAAAACTGTTTTTT.